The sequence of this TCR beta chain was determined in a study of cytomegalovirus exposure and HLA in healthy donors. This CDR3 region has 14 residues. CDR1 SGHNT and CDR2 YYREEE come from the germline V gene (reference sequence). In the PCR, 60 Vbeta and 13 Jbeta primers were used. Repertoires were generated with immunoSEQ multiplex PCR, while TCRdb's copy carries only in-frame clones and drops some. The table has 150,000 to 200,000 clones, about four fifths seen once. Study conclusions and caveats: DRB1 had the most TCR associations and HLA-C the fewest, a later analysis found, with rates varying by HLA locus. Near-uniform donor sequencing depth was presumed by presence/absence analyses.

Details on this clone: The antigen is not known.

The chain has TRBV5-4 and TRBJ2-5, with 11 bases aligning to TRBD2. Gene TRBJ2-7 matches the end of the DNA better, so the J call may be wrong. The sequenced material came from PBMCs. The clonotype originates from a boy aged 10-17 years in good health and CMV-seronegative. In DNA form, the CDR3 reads TGTGCCAGCAGCGTAGCGGGGGGGCGTCGCGAGCAGTACTTC. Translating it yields CASSVAGGRREQYF.